This T cell receptor beta chain was found in a study of T-cell reconstitution after alpha-beta-depleted transplantation in children. Findings and caveats of the study: The origin of alpha-beta T cells about two months after transplant was reportedly several hundred expanded graft clones.

Preparation of the TCRbeta library used unique molecular identifiers. Via MiXCR, TCRdb re-called the PCR reads, giving one row per CDR3 protein. The sample contains 200,000 to 300,000 distinct CDR3 sequences, roughly 23% of which appear only once. This CDR3 is 15 amino acids long. J gave up 1 base and V 2 bases, and 3 bases lay outside the gene matches. Germline loops: CDR1 KGHSH, CDR2 LQKENI. About this clonotype: The antigen remains undetermined.

This TCR came from a girl aged 2-10 years with Fanconi anemia, due to receive a stem cell transplant. This chain uses TRBV18 with TRBJ2-5; 8 positions match TRBD1. Sequencing was performed on PBMCs, taken before TCRalphabeta/CD19-depleted stem cell transplant. Here the CDR3 DNA reads TGTGCCAGCTCACCATTGACAGGGGTCCAAGAGACCCAGTACTTC. This gives the protein CASSPLTGVQETQYF.